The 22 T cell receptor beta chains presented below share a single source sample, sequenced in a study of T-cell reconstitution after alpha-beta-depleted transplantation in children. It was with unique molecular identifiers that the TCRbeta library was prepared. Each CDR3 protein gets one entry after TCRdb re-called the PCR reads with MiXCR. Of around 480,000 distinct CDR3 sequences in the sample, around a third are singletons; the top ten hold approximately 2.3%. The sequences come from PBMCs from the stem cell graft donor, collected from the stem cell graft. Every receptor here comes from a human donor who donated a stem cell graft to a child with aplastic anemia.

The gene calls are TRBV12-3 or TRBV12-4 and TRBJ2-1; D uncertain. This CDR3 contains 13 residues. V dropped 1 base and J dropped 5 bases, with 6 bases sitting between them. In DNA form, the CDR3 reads TGTGCCAGCAGTTTAGTCGTGAACAATGAGCAGTTCTTC. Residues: CASSLVVNNEQFF.

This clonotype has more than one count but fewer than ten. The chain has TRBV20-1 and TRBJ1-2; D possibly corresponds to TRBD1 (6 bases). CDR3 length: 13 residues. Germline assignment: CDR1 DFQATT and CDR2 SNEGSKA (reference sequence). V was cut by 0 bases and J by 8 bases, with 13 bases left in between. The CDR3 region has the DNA TGCAGTGCTAGAGATACCAGGGGCCAAGGCTACACCTTC. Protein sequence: CSARDTRGQGYTF.

The CDR3 reads CASSFWGTSTDTQYF. The DNA for the CDR3 is TGTGCCAGCAGTTTTTGGGGGACCAGCACAGATACGCAGTATTTT. The V call is TRBV12-3 or TRBV12-4, the J call TRBJ2-3, with D perhaps assigned TRBD1 or TRBD2 (5 bases each). CDR3 size: 15 residues. Trimming cost V 3 bases and J 0 bases, with 10 bases left between them.

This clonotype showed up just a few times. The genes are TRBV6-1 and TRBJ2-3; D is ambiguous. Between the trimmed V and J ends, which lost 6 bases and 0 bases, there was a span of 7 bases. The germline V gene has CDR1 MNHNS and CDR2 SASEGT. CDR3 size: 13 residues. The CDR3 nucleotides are TGTGCCAGCAGAATGGACAGCACAGATACGCAGTATTTT. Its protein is CASRMDSTDTQYF.

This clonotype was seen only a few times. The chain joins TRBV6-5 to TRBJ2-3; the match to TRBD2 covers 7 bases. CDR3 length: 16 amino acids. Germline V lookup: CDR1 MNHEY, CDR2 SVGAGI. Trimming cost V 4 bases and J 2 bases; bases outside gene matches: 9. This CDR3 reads CASSLLASGVTDTQYF. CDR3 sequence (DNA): TGTGCCAGCAGTTTATTGGCTAGCGGAGTCACAGATACGCAGTATTTT.

CDR3 sequence: CASSFNRVNTGELFF. Here the CDR3 DNA reads TGTGCCAGCAGCTTTAACAGAGTAAACACCGGGGAGCTGTTTTTT. The chain has TRBV13 and TRBJ2-2; D is ambiguous. Germline assignment: CDR1 PRHDT and CDR2 FYEKMQ (reference sequence). The V and J ends lost 3 bases and 2 bases respectively, with 10 bases between them. CDR3 length: 15 amino acids. Drawing the rest from reference TRBV13 and TRBJ2-2, the complete variable domain is AAGVIQSPRHLIKEKRETATLKCYPIPRHDTVYWYQQGPGQDPQFLISFYEKMQSDKGSIPDRFSAQQFSDYHSELNMSSLELGDSALYFCASSFNRVNTGELFFGEGSRLTVL.

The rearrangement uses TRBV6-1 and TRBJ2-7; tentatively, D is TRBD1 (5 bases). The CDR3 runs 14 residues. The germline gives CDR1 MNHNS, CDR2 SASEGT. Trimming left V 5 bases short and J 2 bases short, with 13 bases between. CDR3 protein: CASSPVQAAYEQYV. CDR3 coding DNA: TGTGCCAGCAGTCCCGTACAGGCTGCCTACGAGCAGTACGTC.

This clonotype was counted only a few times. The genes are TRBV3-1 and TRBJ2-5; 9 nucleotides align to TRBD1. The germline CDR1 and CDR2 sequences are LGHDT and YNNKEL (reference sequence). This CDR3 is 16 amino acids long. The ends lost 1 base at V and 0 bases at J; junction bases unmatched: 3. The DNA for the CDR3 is TGTGCCAGCAGCCAAGCCGGGACAGGGTACCAAGAGACCCAGTACTTC. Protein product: CASSQAGTGYQETQYF.

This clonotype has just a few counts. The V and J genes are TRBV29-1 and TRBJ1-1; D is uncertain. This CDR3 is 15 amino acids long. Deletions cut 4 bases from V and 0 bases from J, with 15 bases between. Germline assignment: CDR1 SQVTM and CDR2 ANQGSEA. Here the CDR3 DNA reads TGCAGCGTTGTCGGAGCGAGGGTGGTGAACACTGAAGCTTTCTTT. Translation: CSVVGARVVNTEAFF. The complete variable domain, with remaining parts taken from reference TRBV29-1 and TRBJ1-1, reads SAVISQKPSRDICQRGTSLTIQCQVDSQVTMMFWYRQQPGQSLTLIATANQGSEATYESGFVIDKFPISRPNLTFSTLTVSNMSPEDSSIYLCSVVGARVVNTEAFFGQGTRLTVV.

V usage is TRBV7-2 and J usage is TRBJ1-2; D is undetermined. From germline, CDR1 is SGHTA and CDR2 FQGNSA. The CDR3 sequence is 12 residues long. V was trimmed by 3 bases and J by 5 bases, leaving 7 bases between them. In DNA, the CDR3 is TGTGCCAGCAGCTTCCCCCTTTATGGCTACACCTTC. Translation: CASSFPLYGYTF.

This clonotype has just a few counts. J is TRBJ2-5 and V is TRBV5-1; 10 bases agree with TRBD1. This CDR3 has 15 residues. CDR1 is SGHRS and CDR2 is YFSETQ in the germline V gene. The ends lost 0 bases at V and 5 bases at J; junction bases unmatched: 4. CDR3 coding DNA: TGCGCCAGCAGCTTGGTGGGACAGGGGCAGGAGACCCAGTACTTC. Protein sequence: CASSLVGQGQETQYF.

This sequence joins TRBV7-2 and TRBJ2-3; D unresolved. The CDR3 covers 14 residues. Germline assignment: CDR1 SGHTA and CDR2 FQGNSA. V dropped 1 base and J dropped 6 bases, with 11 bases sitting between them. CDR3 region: CASSLEPSPDTQYF. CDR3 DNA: TGTGCCAGCAGCTTAGAACCCAGCCCGGATACGCAGTATTTT.

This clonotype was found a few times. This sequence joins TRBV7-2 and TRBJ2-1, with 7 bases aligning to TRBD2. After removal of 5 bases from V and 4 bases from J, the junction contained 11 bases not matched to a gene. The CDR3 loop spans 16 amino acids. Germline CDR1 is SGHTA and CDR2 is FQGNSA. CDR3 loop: CASSPRVLAVYNEQFF. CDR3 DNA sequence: TGTGCCAGCAGCCCGAGGGTCCTAGCGGTTTACAATGAGCAGTTCTTC.

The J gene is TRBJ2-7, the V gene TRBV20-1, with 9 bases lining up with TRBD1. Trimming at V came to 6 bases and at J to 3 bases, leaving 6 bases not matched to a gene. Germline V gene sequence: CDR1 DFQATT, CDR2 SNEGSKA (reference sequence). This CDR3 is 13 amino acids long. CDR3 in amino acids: CSAAGQGGYEQYF. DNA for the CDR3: TGCAGTGCCGCGGGACAGGGAGGCTACGAGCAGTACTTC.

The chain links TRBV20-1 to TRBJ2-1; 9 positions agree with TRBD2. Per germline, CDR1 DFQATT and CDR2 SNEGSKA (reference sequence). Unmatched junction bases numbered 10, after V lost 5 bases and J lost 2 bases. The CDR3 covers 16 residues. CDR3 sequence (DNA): TGCAGTGCTGGAAAGCGGGAGGAGGGCCCCTACAATGAGCAGTTCTTC. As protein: CSAGKREEGPYNEQFF.

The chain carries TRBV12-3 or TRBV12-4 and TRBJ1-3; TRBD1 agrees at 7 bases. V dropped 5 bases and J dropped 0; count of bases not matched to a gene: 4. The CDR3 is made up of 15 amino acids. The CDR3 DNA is TGTGCCAGCAGTAAACAGGGGTTCTCTGGAAACACCATATATTTT. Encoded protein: CASSKQGFSGNTIYF.

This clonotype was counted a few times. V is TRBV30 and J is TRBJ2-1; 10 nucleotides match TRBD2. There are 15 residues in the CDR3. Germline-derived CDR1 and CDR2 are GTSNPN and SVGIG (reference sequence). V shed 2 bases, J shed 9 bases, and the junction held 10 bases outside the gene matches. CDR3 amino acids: CAWSPTSGLLGEQFF. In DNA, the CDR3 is TGTGCCTGGAGTCCGACTAGCGGGCTCCTGGGTGAGCAGTTCTTC. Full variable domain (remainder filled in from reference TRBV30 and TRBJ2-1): SQTIHQWPATLVQPVGSPLSLECTVEGTSNPNLYWYRQAAGRGLQLLFYSVGIGQISSEVPQNLSASRPQDRQFILSSKKLLLSDSGFYLCAWSPTSGLLGEQFFGPGTRLTVL.

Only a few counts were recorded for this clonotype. As DNA, the CDR3 is TGTGCCAGCAGTCCTCACCCTGGGGCCAACGTCCTGACTTTC. As protein: CASSPHPGANVLTF. The genes are TRBV6-1 and TRBJ2-6; D not resolved. The CDR3 is 14 amino acids. V lost 5 bases to trimming and J lost 2 bases, with 7 bases between them. Germline V gives CDR1 MNHNS, CDR2 SASEGT.

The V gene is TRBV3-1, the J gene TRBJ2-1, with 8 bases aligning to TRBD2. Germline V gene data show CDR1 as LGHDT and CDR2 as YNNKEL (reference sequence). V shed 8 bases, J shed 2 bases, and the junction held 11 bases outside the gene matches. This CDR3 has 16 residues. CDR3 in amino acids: CASSRGTRDPYNEQFF. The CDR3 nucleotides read TGTGCCAGCTCTCGGGGGACTAGAGACCCCTACAATGAGCAGTTCTTC.

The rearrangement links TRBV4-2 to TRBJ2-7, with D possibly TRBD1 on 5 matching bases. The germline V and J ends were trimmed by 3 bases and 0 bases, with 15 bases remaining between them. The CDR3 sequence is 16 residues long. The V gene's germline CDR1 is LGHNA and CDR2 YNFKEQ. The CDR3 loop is CASSQTTATVSYEQYF. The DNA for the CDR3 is TGTGCCAGCAGCCAGACGACCGCGACAGTCTCCTACGAGCAGTACTTC.

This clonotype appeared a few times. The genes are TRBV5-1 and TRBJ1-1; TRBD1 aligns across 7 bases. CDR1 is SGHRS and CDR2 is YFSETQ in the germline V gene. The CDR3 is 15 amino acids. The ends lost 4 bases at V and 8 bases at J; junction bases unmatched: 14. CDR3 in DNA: TGCGCCAGCAGCGCGGGGATTACAGGGGTCACCGAAGCTTTCTTT. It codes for CASSAGITGVTEAFF.

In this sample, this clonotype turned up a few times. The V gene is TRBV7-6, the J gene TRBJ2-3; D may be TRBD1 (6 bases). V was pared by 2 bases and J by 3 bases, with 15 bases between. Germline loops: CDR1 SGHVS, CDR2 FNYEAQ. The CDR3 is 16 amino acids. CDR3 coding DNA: TGTGCCAGCAGCTTAATTACCGGGACAATAACAGATACGCAGTATTTT. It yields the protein CASSLITGTITDTQYF.